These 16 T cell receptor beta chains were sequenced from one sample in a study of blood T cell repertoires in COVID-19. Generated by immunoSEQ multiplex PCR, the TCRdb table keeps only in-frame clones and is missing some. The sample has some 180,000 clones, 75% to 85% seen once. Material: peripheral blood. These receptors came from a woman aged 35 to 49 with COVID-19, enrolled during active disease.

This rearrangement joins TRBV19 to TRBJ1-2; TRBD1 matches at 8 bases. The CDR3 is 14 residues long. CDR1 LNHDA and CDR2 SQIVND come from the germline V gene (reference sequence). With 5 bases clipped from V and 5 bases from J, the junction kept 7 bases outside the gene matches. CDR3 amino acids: CASSQQGEDYGYTF. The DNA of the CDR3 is TGTGCCAGTAGTCAACAGGGGGAGGATTATGGCTACACCTTC.

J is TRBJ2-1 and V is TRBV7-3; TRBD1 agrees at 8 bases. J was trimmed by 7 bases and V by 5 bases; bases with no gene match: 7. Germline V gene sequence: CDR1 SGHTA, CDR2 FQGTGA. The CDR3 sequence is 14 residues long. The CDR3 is CASSPRQGHNEQFF. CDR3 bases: TGTGCCAGCAGCCCGCGACAGGGGCATAATGAGCAGTTCTTC.

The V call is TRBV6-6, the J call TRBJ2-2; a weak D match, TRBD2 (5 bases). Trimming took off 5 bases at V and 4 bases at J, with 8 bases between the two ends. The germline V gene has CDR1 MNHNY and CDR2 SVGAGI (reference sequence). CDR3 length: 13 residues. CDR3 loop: CASSPAGTGELFF. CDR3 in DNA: TGTGCCAGCAGTCCCGCGGGCACCGGGGAGCTGTTTTTT.

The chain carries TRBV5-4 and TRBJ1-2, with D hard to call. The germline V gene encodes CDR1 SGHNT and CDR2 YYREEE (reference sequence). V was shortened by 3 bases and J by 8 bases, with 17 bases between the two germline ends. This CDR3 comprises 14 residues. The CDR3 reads CASSSSRSPGGYTF. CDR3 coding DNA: TGTGCCAGCAGCTCAAGCCGGTCACCGGGAGGCTACACCTTC.

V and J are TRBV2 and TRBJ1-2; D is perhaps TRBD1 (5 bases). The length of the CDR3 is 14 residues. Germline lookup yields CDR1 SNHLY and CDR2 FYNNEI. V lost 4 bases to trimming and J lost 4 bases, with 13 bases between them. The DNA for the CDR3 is TGTGCCAGCAGTGTTGTGGGGGGGGTCTATGGCTACACCTTC. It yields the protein CASSVVGGVYGYTF.

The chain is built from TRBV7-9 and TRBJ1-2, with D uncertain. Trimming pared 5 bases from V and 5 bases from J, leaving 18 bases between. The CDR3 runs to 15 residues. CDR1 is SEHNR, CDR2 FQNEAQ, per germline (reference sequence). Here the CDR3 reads CASSQTAGNGYGYTF. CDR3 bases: TGTGCCAGCAGCCAAACGGCGGGAAATGGGTATGGCTACACCTTC.

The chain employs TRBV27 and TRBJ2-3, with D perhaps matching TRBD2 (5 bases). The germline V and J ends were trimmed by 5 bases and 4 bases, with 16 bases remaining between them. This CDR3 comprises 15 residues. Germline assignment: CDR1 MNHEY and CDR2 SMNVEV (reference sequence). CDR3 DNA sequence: TGTGCCAGCAGTAGGACCTTCCATAGCGCAGATACGCAGTATTTT. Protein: CASSRTFHSADTQYF.

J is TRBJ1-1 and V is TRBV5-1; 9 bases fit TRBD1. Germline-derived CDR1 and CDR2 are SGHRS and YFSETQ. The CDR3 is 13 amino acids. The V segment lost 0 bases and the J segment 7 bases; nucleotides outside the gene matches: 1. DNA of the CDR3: TGCGCCAGCAGCTTGGGACAGGGGGTTGAAGCTTTCTTT. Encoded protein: CASSLGQGVEAFF.

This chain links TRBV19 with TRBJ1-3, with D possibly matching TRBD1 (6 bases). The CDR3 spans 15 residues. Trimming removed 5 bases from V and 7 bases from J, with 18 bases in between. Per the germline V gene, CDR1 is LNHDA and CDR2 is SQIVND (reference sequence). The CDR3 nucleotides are TGTGCCAGTAGTCTCCGCCTACAGGGTTCGAACACCATATATTTT. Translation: CASSLRLQGSNTIYF.

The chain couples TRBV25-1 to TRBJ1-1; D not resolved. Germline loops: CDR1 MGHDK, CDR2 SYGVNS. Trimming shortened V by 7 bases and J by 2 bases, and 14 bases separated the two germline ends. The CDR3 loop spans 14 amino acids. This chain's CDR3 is CASTPVQRNTEAFF. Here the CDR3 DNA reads TGTGCCAGCACCCCGGTTCAACGAAACACTGAAGCTTTCTTT.

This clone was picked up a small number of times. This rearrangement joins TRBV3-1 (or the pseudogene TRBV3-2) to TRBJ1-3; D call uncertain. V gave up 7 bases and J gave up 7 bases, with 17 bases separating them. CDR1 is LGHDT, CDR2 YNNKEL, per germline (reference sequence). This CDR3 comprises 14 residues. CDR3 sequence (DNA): TGTGCCAGCACCCCGGCGGCGTCGATTAACACCATATATTTT. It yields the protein CASTPAASINTIYF.

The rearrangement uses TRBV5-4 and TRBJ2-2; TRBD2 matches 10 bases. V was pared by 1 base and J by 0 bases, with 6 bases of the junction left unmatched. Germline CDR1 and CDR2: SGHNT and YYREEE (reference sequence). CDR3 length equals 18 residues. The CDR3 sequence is CASSLWVSGGPNTGELFF. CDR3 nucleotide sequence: TGTGCCAGCAGCTTGTGGGTTAGCGGGGGGCCGAACACCGGGGAGCTGTTTTTT.

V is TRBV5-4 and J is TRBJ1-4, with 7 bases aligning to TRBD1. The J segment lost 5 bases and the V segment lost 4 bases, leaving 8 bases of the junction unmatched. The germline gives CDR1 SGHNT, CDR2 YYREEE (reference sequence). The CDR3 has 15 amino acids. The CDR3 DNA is TGTGCCAGCAGCCAACGGGGGACAGAGAATGAAAAACTGTTTTTT. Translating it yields CASSQRGTENEKLFF.

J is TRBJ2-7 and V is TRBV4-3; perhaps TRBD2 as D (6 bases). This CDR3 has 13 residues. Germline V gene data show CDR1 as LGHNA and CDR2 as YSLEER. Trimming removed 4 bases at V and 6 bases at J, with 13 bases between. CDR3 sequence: CASSPGGAPEQYF. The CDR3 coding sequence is TGCGCCAGCAGCCCCGGCGGGGCTCCCGAGCAGTACTTC.

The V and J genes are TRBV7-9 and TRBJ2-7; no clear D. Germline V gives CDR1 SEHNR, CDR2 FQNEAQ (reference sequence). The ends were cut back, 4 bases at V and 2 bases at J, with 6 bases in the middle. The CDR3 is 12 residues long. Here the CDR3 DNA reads TGTGCCAGCAGCTCCGGTCCCTACGAGCAGTACTTC. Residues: CASSSGPYEQYF.

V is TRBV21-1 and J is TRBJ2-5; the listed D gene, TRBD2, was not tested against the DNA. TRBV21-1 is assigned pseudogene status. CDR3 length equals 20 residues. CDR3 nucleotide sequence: TGTGCCAGCAGCGACCCGGGACTAGCGGGGGGGAACCCCCATTTAGAGACCCAGTACTTC. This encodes CASSDPGLAGGNPHLETQYF.